This T cell receptor (beta chain) was found in a study of T cell responses to AZD1222 COVID-19 vaccine. Libraries were prepared by immunoSEQ multiplex PCR; TCRdb keeps only in-frame clonotypes and omits some of them. This sample has around 140,000 clones, with about 82% found just once. CDR1 is SGDLS and CDR2 is YYNGEE in the germline V gene. The CDR3 spans 14 residues. V was pared by 0 bases and J by 6 bases, with 12 bases between. This TCR was recovered from an adult who received the MenACWY meningococcal vaccine as a control. The chain uses TRBV9 and TRBJ1-2; D is unclear. Sequenced material: peripheral blood, taken 28 days after the second dose of the MenACWY control vaccine. The CDR3 loop reads CASSVVGKGHGYTF. DNA of the CDR3: TGTGCCAGCAGCGTAGTCGGAAAGGGTCATGGCTACACCTTC.